A selection of T cell receptor beta chains follows, all from one sample in a study of OX40 agonist ivuxolimab in advanced cancers. Produced via immunoSEQ multiplex PCR; TCRdb's table is partial and in-frame only. The table records around 58,000 clones, 84% of them present only once. The material sequenced was CD4+ or CD8+ T cells sorted from blood, taken in a trial of the OX40 agonist ivuxolimab. These receptors were taken from an adult with an advanced solid tumor such as melanoma, head and neck, liver or kidney cancer. CDR3s leave out the opening cysteine and the closing phenylalanine or tryptophan. Each record gives: V gene, J gene, CDR3 protein.

v_call: TRBV14; j_call: TRBJ2-1; cdr3_aa: ASSQVAGGANEQF
v_call: TRBV7-9; j_call: TRBJ2-3; cdr3_aa: ASSLQTDTQY
v_call: TRBV19; j_call: TRBJ2-3; cdr3_aa: ATSTGTDTQY
v_call: TRBV5-4; j_call: TRBJ2-1; cdr3_aa: ASSLDSTREF
v_call: TRBV6-5; j_call: TRBJ1-4; cdr3_aa: ASSYEGQAGEKLF
v_call: TRBV6-6; j_call: TRBJ1-2; cdr3_aa: ASSPADPYGYT
v_call: TRBV29-1; j_call: TRBJ2-1; cdr3_aa: SVYAPGDVDSYNEQF
v_call: TRBV11-1; j_call: TRBJ2-7; cdr3_aa: ASSSPYYEQY
v_call: TRBV30; j_call: TRBJ2-3; cdr3_aa: AWRGRPSGTDTQY
v_call: TRBV2; j_call: TRBJ2-1; cdr3_aa: ASTFRQGVNEQF
v_call: TRBV2; j_call: TRBJ1-4; cdr3_aa: ASKRDSYNEKLF
v_call: TRBV6-5; j_call: TRBJ1-3; cdr3_aa: ASSSIHSGNTIY
v_call: TRBV6-1; j_call: TRBJ2-7; cdr3_aa: ASSEGYSHSYEQY
v_call: TRBV5-1; j_call: TRBJ1-1; cdr3_aa: ASSLYRNTEAF
v_call: TRBV27; j_call: TRBJ2-5; cdr3_aa: ASSLKTSHGAQY
v_call: TRBV5-1; j_call: TRBJ1-4; cdr3_aa: ASSLVGGELNEKLF
v_call: TRBV19; j_call: TRBJ1-1; cdr3_aa: ASSMVYWQDDTEAF
v_call: TRBV6-5; j_call: TRBJ2-1; cdr3_aa: ASRTGDYNEQF
v_call: TRBV4-1; j_call: TRBJ2-3; cdr3_aa: ASSQTGTGSTDTQY
v_call: TRBV12-5; j_call: TRBJ1-2; cdr3_aa: ASGLETTSGHT
v_call: TRBV10-3; j_call: TRBJ1-5; cdr3_aa: AIGQPNQPQH
v_call: TRBV27; j_call: TRBJ2-3; cdr3_aa: ASSLSRTGGLPSTDTQY
v_call: TRBV27; j_call: TRBJ2-3; cdr3_aa: ASSSTDTQY
v_call: TRBV2; j_call: TRBJ1-5; cdr3_aa: ASNEQGTNNQPQH
v_call: TRBV2; j_call: TRBJ1-3; cdr3_aa: ASSELARISGNTIY
v_call: TRBV7-2; j_call: TRBJ2-7; cdr3_aa: ASSLEGTVREQY
v_call: TRBV4-1; j_call: NA; cdr3_aa: ASSQATGEVYEQY
v_call: TRBV2; j_call: TRBJ1-5; cdr3_aa: ASSEAGRGQPQH